The 21 T cell receptor beta chains below all came from one sample that was sequenced in a study of blood T cells in healthy people across ages. Then a second PCR, running roughly 7 to 11 cycles, was carried out with a sample-barcoded 5' primer and a J-beta primer mix. TCRdb redid the calling of the 5' RACE reads with MiXCR, one entry per CDR3 protein. The sample lists nearly 800,000 distinct CDR3 sequences, around a quarter occurring once. The data were also submitted as part of a second study, on T cells of mothers and their children.

Sequencing was carried out using blood. Receptors were obtained from a boy between 10 and 17 years old in good health.

On this clonotype itself: A junction end diverges from the germline sequence, so it may reflect a read error. The chain combines TRBV30 with TRBJ2-2; D might be TRBD2 (7 bases). This CDR3 comprises 15 residues. The germline CDR1 and CDR2 sequences are GTSNPN and SVGIG (reference sequence). This CDR3 is CAWGVLRGGTGELFF. The CDR3, as DNA: TGTGCCTGGGGTGTACTAAGGGGGGGCACCGGGGAGCTGTTTTTT.

On this clonotype itself: This is likely a read error, given that the CDR3 carries no conserved phenylalanine or tryptophan at its end. This rearrangement joins TRBV7-9 to TRBJ2-5; D gene ambiguous. Germline V gene sequence: CDR1 SEHNR, CDR2 FQNEAQ (reference sequence). This CDR3 is 14 amino acids long. Trimming stripped 3 bases from V and 5 bases from J, with 13 bases between. CDR3 sequence: CASSLSRLEETQYS. The DNA for the CDR3 is TGTGCCAGCAGCTTGTCCCGGTTGGAGGAGACCCAGTACTCC.

The chain couples TRBV6-2 or TRBV6-3 to TRBJ2-3; TRBD2 aligns across 10 bases. This CDR3 comprises 15 residues. Trimming took 5 bases from V and 6 from J; bases not matched to a gene: 8. Germline-derived CDR1 and CDR2 are MNHEY and SVGEGT. As DNA, the CDR3 is TGTGCCAGCAGTAGAGCGGGAGGGCCCACGGATACGCAGTATTTT. Translating gives CASSRAGGPTDTQYF.

About this clonotype itself: Because the CDR3 is missing its conserved closing phenylalanine or tryptophan, this is likely a read error. The J gene is TRBJ1-1, the V gene TRBV20-1; 7 positions match TRBD1. V gave up 5 bases and J gave up 0 bases; unmatched junction bases: 6. The CDR3 totals 14 residues. Germline assignment: CDR1 DFQATT and CDR2 SNEGSKA (reference sequence). CDR3 in amino acids: CSAGGDSMNTEAFS. CDR3 bases: TGCAGTGCTGGGGGGGACAGTATGAACACTGAAGCTTTCTCT.

V and J are TRBV5-1 and TRBJ1-6, with D unresolved. The CDR3 contains 16 residues. V was cut by 2 bases and J by 5 bases, with 14 bases left in between. The germline V gene encodes CDR1 SGHRS and CDR2 YFSETQ. The CDR3 is CASSLKANLDNSPLHF. CDR3 DNA sequence: TGCGCCAGCAGCTTAAAAGCGAATTTGGATAATTCACCCCTCCACTTT.

V and J are TRBV12-3 or TRBV12-4 and TRBJ1-2; perhaps TRBD1 as D (5 bases). This CDR3 has 10 amino acids. V lost 8 bases to trimming and J lost 13 bases, with 14 bases between them. CDR3 amino acids: CASGYRDFTF. For the CDR3, the DNA is TGTGCCAGCGGCTACCGGGACTTCACCTTC.

This clonotype occurred a few times. The chain employs TRBV20-1 and TRBJ2-5; a possible D gene is TRBD2 (5 bases). Near its end, the DNA agrees better with TRBJ2-1, so the J call may be wrong. The germline V gene has CDR1 DFQATT and CDR2 SNEGSKA (reference sequence). CDR3 length: 13 amino acids. Here the CDR3 reads CSARDGLVREQFF. CDR3 coding DNA: TGCAGTGCTAGAGACGGACTCGTCAGAGAGCAGTTCTTC.

This clonotype came up a few times. The genes are TRBV3-1 and TRBJ2-1; 7 bases are a match to TRBD2. Unmatched junction bases numbered 5, after V lost 1 base and J lost 2 bases. Germline V CDR1 and CDR2: LGHDT, YNNKEL (reference sequence). The CDR3 spans 16 residues. CDR3 region: CASSQAGGVPYNEQFF. As DNA, the CDR3 is TGTGCCAGCAGCCAAGCGGGGGGTGTTCCCTACAATGAGCAGTTCTTC.

The J gene is TRBJ2-3, the V gene TRBV5-1, with 7 bases aligning to TRBD2. CDR1 and CDR2 from the germline V gene are SGHRS and YFSETQ. Germline trimming cut 4 bases from V and 2 bases from J; bases unmatched to any gene: 7. The CDR3 covers 15 residues. The CDR3 sequence: CASSPGGPLTDTQYF. The CDR3 region has the DNA TGCGCCAGCAGCCCGGGGGGACCCCTCACAGATACGCAGTATTTT.

This clonotype has a handful of counts. V and J are TRBV12-3 or TRBV12-4 and TRBJ2-7, with TRBD1 matching 9 bases. V lost 6 bases and J lost 1; bases outside the gene matches: 4. The CDR3 runs to 14 residues. The CDR3 DNA sequence: TGTGCCAGCAGGAGACAGGGGGAATCCTACGAGCAGTACTTC. Amino acid sequence: CASRRQGESYEQYF.

V is TRBV4-1 and J is TRBJ1-1, with 10 bases that match TRBD1. With V trimmed by 0 bases and J by 1 base, 8 bases remained unmatched. The CDR3 is 18 amino acids. The V gene's germline CDR1 is MGHRA and CDR2 YSYEKL. The CDR3 reads CASSQDPGQGEANTEAFF. The CDR3 DNA reads TGCGCCAGCAGCCAAGACCCCGGACAGGGGGAGGCGAACACTGAAGCTTTCTTT.

This clonotype was seen a handful of times. The chain employs TRBV21-1 and TRBJ2-7; TRBD1, the D gene given by the table, was not confirmed from the DNA. TRBV21-1 is a documented pseudogene. CDR3 size: 15 residues. The chain's CDR3 is CASGGRAGGFWEQYF. DNA for the CDR3: TGTGCCAGCGGGGGTAGGGCAGGGGGGTTTTGGGAGCAGTACTTC.

In this sample, this clonotype turned up many times. The rearrangement uses TRBV28 and TRBJ2-1; D is undetermined. The V end was cut by 6 bases, the J end by 6 bases, with 6 bases between. The CDR3 is made up of 11 amino acids. Germline V gene data show CDR1 as MDHEN and CDR2 as SYDVKM. DNA of the CDR3: TGTGCCAGCAGCCGAACCAATGAGCAGTTCTTC. Translated: CASSRTNEQFF. Full variable domain (outside the CDR3, taken from reference TRBV28 and TRBJ2-1): DVKVTQSSRYLVKRTGEKVFLECVQDMDHENMFWYRQDPGLGLRLIYFSYDVKMKEKGDIPEGYSVSREKKERFSLILESASTNQTSMYLCASSRTNEQFFGPGTRLTVL.

This chain joins TRBV21-1 and TRBJ2-2; the table's D call, TRBD1, has no DNA check behind it. TRBV21-1 is designated a pseudogene. CDR3 length equals 16 residues. The CDR3 sequence is CASSKGDRGGTGELFF. DNA of the CDR3: TGTGCCAGCAGCAAAGGGGACAGGGGAGGCACCGGGGAGCTGTTTTTT.

On this clonotype: At one of its ends the junction is not consistent with the germline gene, which may arise from a read error. The genes are TRBV7-8 and TRBJ1-4; D is perhaps TRBD1 (5 bases). The V gene's germline CDR1 is SGHVS and CDR2 FQNEAQ. This CDR3 is built from 16 residues. In DNA, the CDR3 is TGTGCCAGCAGCTTATTGTCTGGGGCAACTAATGAAAAACTGCTTTTT. Its protein is CASSLLSGATNEKLLF.

A few counts support this clonotype. The chain carries TRBV24-1 and TRBJ2-7; no clear D gene. CDR1 is KGHDR, CDR2 SFDVKD, per germline. This CDR3 region has 11 residues. V shed 9 bases and J shed 3 bases, with 8 bases lying between them. CDR3 in DNA: TGTGCCACCTTTCATCGCTACGAGCAGTACTTC. The encoded protein is CATFHRYEQYF.

This clonotype appeared a few times. The V and J genes are TRBV6-5 and TRBJ1-2, with 9 positions matching TRBD1. V gave up 4 bases and J gave up 0 bases; unmatched junction bases: 9. CDR3 length: 17 residues. Germline V gene sequence: CDR1 MNHEY, CDR2 SVGAGI. The CDR3 coding sequence is TGTGCCAGCAGTTCCCCCGGGACAGGGCCCTCTAACTATGGCTACACCTTC. Protein sequence: CASSSPGTGPSNYGYTF.

This clonotype was recorded once. The J gene is TRBJ1-1, the V gene TRBV7-2; TRBD1 is a possible D gene (5 bases). The CDR3 contains 13 residues. V dropped 5 bases and J dropped 1 base, with 8 bases sitting between them. Germline lookup yields CDR1 SGHTA and CDR2 FQGNSA. CDR3 nucleotide sequence: TGTGCCAGCAGCCGCAGGGCGAACACTGAAGCTTTCTTT. This gives the protein CASSRRANTEAFF.

This clonotype was seen more than once but under ten times. The chain recombines TRBV6-2 or TRBV6-3 with TRBJ2-6; D may be TRBD1 (6 bases). V was clipped by 4 bases and J by 2 bases, with 12 bases between them. The CDR3 has 16 amino acids. CDR1 is MNHEY and CDR2 is SVGEGT in the germline V gene. This CDR3 is CASSLQGFAGANVLTF. Written as DNA, the CDR3 is TGTGCCAGCAGTTTACAGGGCTTTGCTGGGGCCAACGTCCTGACTTTC.

This clonotype was seen a few times. This chain links TRBV9 with TRBJ2-3, with 10 bases that match TRBD1. Trimming at V came to 0 bases and at J to 0 bases, leaving 4 bases not matched to a gene. Germline lookup yields CDR1 SGDLS and CDR2 YYNGEE. The CDR3 totals 17 residues. The CDR3 region is CASSVEGQGFSTDTQYF. The CDR3 DNA is TGTGCCAGCAGCGTAGAGGGACAGGGGTTTAGCACAGATACGCAGTATTTT.

This chain connects TRBV28 to TRBJ1-1; D ambiguous. The germline V gene encodes CDR1 MDHEN and CDR2 SYDVKM. Trimming took 6 bases from V and 6 from J, leaving 8 bases between them. The CDR3 has 11 amino acids. The CDR3 nucleotides are TGTGCCAGCAGGGATGGAGCTGAAGCTTTCTTT. Residues: CASRDGAEAFF. Full variable domain (outside the CDR3, taken from reference TRBV28 and TRBJ1-1): DVKVTQSSRYLVKRTGEKVFLECVQDMDHENMFWYRQDPGLGLRLIYFSYDVKMKEKGDIPEGYSVSREKKERFSLILESASTNQTSMYLCASRDGAEAFFGQGTRLTVV.